Listed below are T cell receptor beta chains from one sample, sequenced in a study of blood T cell repertoires in COVID-19. The assay was immunoSEQ multiplex PCR, and TCRdb's table has in-frame clones only and misses some. Of hundreds of thousands of clones listed, 83% are singletons. The sequencing sample was made of peripheral blood. These receptors were taken from a woman in her 30s with COVID-19, enrolled during active disease. The CDR3 runs from the conserved cysteine through the conserved F or W. D genes are given only for firm matches. Clone size is stated in some rows and not others, as once, few, many or a class when expanded.

CDR3aa: CATSRDPRDRRMNTEAFF
CDR3nt: TGTGCCACCAGCAGAGATCCAAGGGACAGGCGAATGAACACTGAAGCTTTCTTT
j_gene: TRBJ1-1
d_gene: TRBD1
v_gene: TRBV15
abundance: NA

CDR3aa: CASSLGGAHPETQYF
CDR3nt: TGTGCCAGCAGCTTAGGGGGAGCTCACCCAGAGACCCAGTACTTC
j_gene: TRBJ2-5
d_gene: NA
v_gene: TRBV7-6
abundance: NA

CDR3aa: CASSQEVSGVYNEQFF
CDR3nt: TGCGCCAGCAGCCAAGAAGTTAGCGGTGTGTACAATGAGCAGTTCTTC
j_gene: TRBJ2-1
d_gene: NA
v_gene: TRBV4-1
abundance: NA

CDR3aa: CASSDGGASYEQYF
CDR3nt: TGTGCCAGCAGCGACGGGGGGGCCTCCTACGAGCAGTACTTC
j_gene: TRBJ2-7
d_gene: TRBD2
v_gene: TRBV7-9
abundance: few

CDR3aa: CASSQGVWGAGAEAFF
CDR3nt: TGTGCCAGCAGCCAAGGGGTCTGGGGCGCAGGGGCTGAAGCTTTCTTT
j_gene: TRBJ1-1
d_gene: NA
v_gene: TRBV3-1/TRBV3-2
abundance: NA

CDR3aa: CASRGGTLSTDTQYF
CDR3nt: TGTGCCAGCAGGGGGGGGACTTTAAGCACAGATACGCAGTATTTT
j_gene: TRBJ2-3
d_gene: TRBD2
v_gene: TRBV6-5
abundance: NA

CDR3aa: CASSVRGTQETQYF
CDR3nt: TGTGCCAGCAGCGTTCGCGGTACCCAAGAGACCCAGTACTTC
j_gene: TRBJ2-5
d_gene: NA
v_gene: TRBV9
abundance: NA

CDR3aa: CASSLETKAGLSGRDPYEQYF
CDR3nt: TGCGCCAGCAGCTTGGAAACCAAGGCGGGGTTAAGCGGGAGGGATCCGTACGAGCAGTACTTC
j_gene: TRBJ2-7
d_gene: TRBD2
v_gene: TRBV5-1
abundance: NA

CDR3aa: CASSSGQGVGTGELFF
CDR3nt: TGTGCCAGCAGTTCCGGACAGGGGGTCGGGACCGGGGAGCTGTTTTTT
j_gene: TRBJ2-2
d_gene: TRBD1
v_gene: TRBV6-6
abundance: few

CDR3aa: CASSLGAREQYF
CDR3nt: TGTGCCAGCAGCTTGGGAGCGCGGGAGCAGTACTTC
j_gene: TRBJ2-7
d_gene: NA
v_gene: TRBV5-4
abundance: NA

CDR3aa: CASRSGPGIGEAFF
CDR3nt: TGTGCCAGCAGGTCAGGCCCGGGGATCGGGGAGGCTTTCTTT
j_gene: TRBJ1-1
d_gene: NA
v_gene: TRBV6-4
abundance: NA

CDR3aa: CASRSTGVYEQYF
CDR3nt: TGTGCCAGCAGATCGACAGGGGTGTACGAGCAGTACTTC
j_gene: TRBJ2-7
d_gene: TRBD1
v_gene: TRBV14
abundance: NA

CDR3aa: CASSPGTYNWGYGYTF
CDR3nt: TGTGCCAGCAGCCCTGGGACATATAACTGGGGCTATGGCTACACCTTC
j_gene: TRBJ1-2
d_gene: NA
v_gene: TRBV9
abundance: NA

CDR3aa: CASSSGQYTGELFF
CDR3nt: TGCGCCAGCAGCTCAGGACAGTACACCGGGGAGCTGTTTTTT
j_gene: TRBJ2-2
d_gene: NA
v_gene: TRBV4-3
abundance: NA

CDR3aa: CASSPGQSLNIQYF
CDR3nt: TGTGCCAGCTCACCCGGACAGTCCCTAAACATTCAGTACTTC
j_gene: TRBJ2-4
d_gene: NA
v_gene: TRBV18
abundance: NA

CDR3aa: CASSQLAGTYNEQFF
CDR3nt: TGTGCCAGCAGCCAACTAGCGGGGACCTACAATGAGCAGTTCTTC
j_gene: TRBJ2-1
d_gene: TRBD2
v_gene: TRBV7-3
abundance: once

CDR3aa: CASSETTGNGYTF
CDR3nt: TGCGCCAGCAGTGAGACTACAGGGAACGGCTACACCTTC
j_gene: TRBJ1-2
d_gene: NA
v_gene: TRBV10-1
abundance: NA

CDR3aa: CASSSRGIQETQYF
CDR3nt: TGTGCCAGCAGCTCACGGGGTATTCAAGAGACCCAGTACTTC
j_gene: TRBJ2-5
d_gene: NA
v_gene: TRBV7-2
abundance: few

CDR3aa: CASSQVGSPLHF
CDR3nt: TGTGCCAGCTCACAGGTTGGATCACCCCTCCACTTT
j_gene: TRBJ1-6
d_gene: NA
v_gene: TRBV28
abundance: NA

CDR3aa: CASSIEGGENQPQHF
CDR3nt: TGTGCCAGTAGTATAGAAGGGGGCGAAAATCAGCCCCAGCATTTT
j_gene: TRBJ1-5
d_gene: TRBD1
v_gene: TRBV19
abundance: NA

CDR3aa: CASSAVGIGSSAKNIQYF
CDR3nt: TGCGCCAGCAGTGCAGTGGGTATCGGGAGTTCTGCCAAAAACATTCAGTACTTC
j_gene: TRBJ2-4
d_gene: NA
v_gene: TRBV10-2
abundance: few

CDR3aa: CASSSPTGAATEAFF
CDR3nt: TGTGCCAGCAGCTCCCCCACAGGGGCCGCCACTGAAGCTTTCTTT
j_gene: TRBJ1-1
d_gene: TRBD1
v_gene: TRBV11-1
abundance: few

CDR3aa: CASAGERGTEAFF
CDR3nt: TGTGCCAGCGCTGGGGAGCGGGGGACTGAAGCTTTCTTT
j_gene: TRBJ1-1
d_gene: NA
v_gene: TRBV2
abundance: NA

CDR3aa: CASSLGAGMSNQPQHF
CDR3nt: TGTGCCAGCAGCTTAGGGGCGGGCATGAGCAATCAGCCCCAGCATTTT
j_gene: TRBJ1-5
d_gene: NA
v_gene: TRBV7-2
abundance: NA

CDR3aa: CASRSGISTDTQYF
CDR3nt: TGTGCCAGCAGATCGGGAATTTCGACAGATACGCAGTATTTT
j_gene: TRBJ2-3
d_gene: NA
v_gene: TRBV5-4
abundance: NA

CDR3aa: CASSPSEQFF
CDR3nt: TGTGCCAGCAGCCCGTCGGAGCAGTTCTTC
j_gene: TRBJ2-1
d_gene: NA
v_gene: TRBV3-1/TRBV3-2
abundance: NA

CDR3aa: CASSLSGTAPYEQYF
CDR3nt: TGTGCCAGCAGTTTATCAGGGACAGCACCCTACGAGCAGTACTTC
j_gene: TRBJ2-7
d_gene: TRBD1
v_gene: TRBV27
abundance: NA

CDR3aa: CASSTLGTGWGYTF
CDR3nt: TGTGCCAGTAGTACTCTCGGGACAGGCTGGGGCTACACCTTC
j_gene: TRBJ1-2
d_gene: TRBD1
v_gene: TRBV19
abundance: NA

CDR3aa: CATSAYPQGARETQYF
CDR3nt: TGTGCCACCAGTGCTTATCCGCAGGGGGCGCGTGAGACCCAGTACTTC
j_gene: TRBJ2-5
d_gene: TRBD1
v_gene: TRBV24-1
abundance: NA

CDR3aa: CASSRPGQENYGYTF
CDR3nt: TGTGCCAGCAGTCGTCCGGGACAGGAGAACTATGGCTACACCTTC
j_gene: TRBJ1-2
d_gene: TRBD1
v_gene: TRBV6-6
abundance: NA

CDR3aa: CASSIRTRGNQPQHF
CDR3nt: TGTGCCAGTAGTATTAGGACGCGGGGGAATCAGCCCCAGCATTTT
j_gene: TRBJ1-5
d_gene: NA
v_gene: TRBV19
abundance: NA

CDR3aa: CASSPRVQQGVVNEQFF
CDR3nt: TGTGCCAGCAGCCCCAGGGTCCAGCAGGGGGTTGTCAATGAGCAGTTCTTC
j_gene: TRBJ2-1
d_gene: TRBD1
v_gene: TRBV6-2/TRBV6-3
abundance: NA

CDR3aa: CASSLQQGGSEQYF
CDR3nt: TGTGCCAGCAGCTTACAACAGGGAGGGAGCGAGCAGTACTTC
j_gene: TRBJ2-7
d_gene: NA
v_gene: TRBV7-2
abundance: NA

CDR3aa: CSASPGTGASNQPQHF
CDR3nt: TGCAGTGCAAGTCCGGGGACAGGGGCTAGCAATCAGCCCCAGCATTTT
j_gene: TRBJ1-5
d_gene: TRBD1
v_gene: TRBV20-1
abundance: NA

CDR3aa: CATSRDPLGAGGTEAFF
CDR3nt: TGTGCCACCAGCAGAGATCCCCTCGGGGCAGGGGGCACTGAAGCTTTCTTT
j_gene: TRBJ1-1
d_gene: TRBD1
v_gene: TRBV15
abundance: NA

CDR3aa: CASSGEKLFF
CDR3nt: TGTGCCAGCTCAGGGGAAAAACTGTTTTTT
j_gene: TRBJ1-4
d_gene: NA
v_gene: TRBV7-9
abundance: once

CDR3aa: CASSRDRANYGYTF
CDR3nt: TGCGCCAGCAGTAGGGACAGAGCTAACTATGGCTACACCTTC
j_gene: TRBJ1-2
d_gene: TRBD1
v_gene: TRBV5-1
abundance: NA

CDR3aa: CASTFRGEQFF
CDR3nt: TGTGCCAGCACCTTCCGCGGTGAGCAGTTCTTC
j_gene: TRBJ2-1
d_gene: NA
v_gene: TRBV12-3/TRBV12-4
abundance: NA

CDR3aa: CASSVGEGVGNEQFF
CDR3nt: TGTGCCAGCAGCGTAGGAGAGGGGGTTGGCAATGAGCAGTTCTTC
j_gene: TRBJ2-1
d_gene: NA
v_gene: TRBV9
abundance: NA

CDR3aa: CASSVAGTSSYEQYF
CDR3nt: TGTGCCAGCAGCGTAGCCGGGACTAGCTCCTACGAGCAGTACTTC
j_gene: TRBJ2-7
d_gene: TRBD2
v_gene: TRBV9
abundance: NA

CDR3aa: CASSPGSHGYTF
CDR3nt: TGTGCCAGCAGCCCCGGGTCCCATGGCTACACCTTC
j_gene: TRBJ1-2
d_gene: NA
v_gene: TRBV6-2/TRBV6-3
abundance: NA

CDR3aa: CSASGADRGGVYGYTF
CDR3nt: TGCAGTGCTAGTGGGGCCGACAGGGGGGGAGTCTATGGCTACACCTTC
j_gene: TRBJ1-2
d_gene: TRBD1
v_gene: TRBV20-1
abundance: once

CDR3aa: CASSEEGGTTYNEQFF
CDR3nt: TGTGCCAGCAGTGAAGAAGGCGGGACGACCTACAATGAGCAGTTCTTC
j_gene: TRBJ2-1
d_gene: NA
v_gene: TRBV6-1
abundance: few

CDR3aa: CASSHAGTSGTGELFF
CDR3nt: TGCGCCAGCAGCCACGCGGGGACTAGCGGCACCGGGGAGCTGTTTTTT
j_gene: TRBJ2-2
d_gene: TRBD2
v_gene: TRBV4-3
abundance: NA

CDR3aa: CASSFKTGGENYGYTF
CDR3nt: TGTGCCAGCAGCTTTAAGACAGGGGGCGAGAACTATGGCTACACCTTC
j_gene: TRBJ1-2
d_gene: TRBD1
v_gene: TRBV11-2
abundance: NA

CDR3aa: CSVVAGGDTEAFF
CDR3nt: TGCAGCGTTGTCGCAGGGGGAGACACTGAAGCTTTCTTT
j_gene: TRBJ1-1
d_gene: TRBD1
v_gene: TRBV29-1
abundance: NA

CDR3aa: CASSLRGTGFETQYF
CDR3nt: TGCGCCAGCAGCTTGCGAGGGACAGGGTTCGAGACCCAGTACTTC
j_gene: TRBJ2-5
d_gene: TRBD1
v_gene: TRBV5-1
abundance: NA

CDR3aa: CASSWDSMWNTEAFF
CDR3nt: TGTGCCAGCAGCTGGGACAGTATGTGGAACACTGAAGCTTTCTTT
j_gene: TRBJ1-1
d_gene: TRBD1
v_gene: TRBV7-9
abundance: NA

CDR3aa: CASSEYGGSPLHF
CDR3nt: TGTGCCAGCAGTGAATACGGGGGATCACCCCTCCACTTT
j_gene: TRBJ1-6
d_gene: NA
v_gene: TRBV6-4
abundance: NA

CDR3aa: CASSIKAGETQYF
CDR3nt: TGTGCCAGTAGTATAAAAGCGGGGGAGACCCAGTACTTC
j_gene: TRBJ2-5
d_gene: TRBD2
v_gene: TRBV19
abundance: NA

CDR3aa: CASSPGLAGYEQYF
CDR3nt: TGTGCCAGCAGCCCGGGTCTAGCGGGATACGAGCAGTACTTC
j_gene: TRBJ2-7
d_gene: TRBD2
v_gene: TRBV3-1/TRBV3-2
abundance: NA

CDR3aa: CASSLRGLEGDTQYF
CDR3nt: TGCGCCAGCAGCTTGAGGGGACTAGAAGGAGATACGCAGTATTTT
j_gene: TRBJ2-3
d_gene: TRBD2
v_gene: TRBV5-1
abundance: NA

CDR3aa: CASSPGGRNTEAFF
CDR3nt: TGTGCCAGCAGTCCGGGAGGTAGAAACACTGAAGCTTTCTTT
j_gene: TRBJ1-1
d_gene: NA
v_gene: TRBV27
abundance: NA

CDR3aa: CSASKLAGPLHTDTQYF
CDR3nt: TGCAGTGCTAGTAAACTAGCGGGCCCTCTCCACACAGATACGCAGTATTTT
j_gene: TRBJ2-3
d_gene: TRBD2
v_gene: TRBV20-1
abundance: once

CDR3aa: CASSPQRGANNEQFF
CDR3nt: TGTGCCAGCAGTCCTCAGCGGGGGGCCAACAATGAGCAGTTCTTC
j_gene: TRBJ2-1
d_gene: TRBD2
v_gene: TRBV6-5
abundance: NA

CDR3aa: CASSLGTPGSELFF
CDR3nt: TGCGCCAGCAGCTTGGGGACACCTGGATCGGAACTGTTTTTT
j_gene: TRBJ1-4
d_gene: NA
v_gene: TRBV5-1
abundance: NA

CDR3aa: CASSAYYQGDSGNTIYF
CDR3nt: TGTGCCAGCAGCGCATATTATCAGGGGGACTCTGGAAACACCATATATTTT
j_gene: TRBJ1-3
d_gene: TRBD1
v_gene: TRBV9
abundance: NA

CDR3aa: CASSPRTSGRMDTQYF
CDR3nt: TGTGCCAGCTCACCGAGGACTAGCGGGAGGATGGATACGCAGTATTTT
j_gene: TRBJ2-3
d_gene: TRBD2
v_gene: TRBV18
abundance: NA

CDR3aa: CASKLAGGPTDTQYF
CDR3nt: TGTGCCAGCAAACTAGCGGGGGGGCCCACAGATACGCAGTATTTT
j_gene: TRBJ2-3
d_gene: TRBD2
v_gene: TRBV5-4
abundance: NA

CDR3aa: CASSIDGRSGNTIYF
CDR3nt: TGTGCCAGCAGCATAGATGGGCGCTCTGGAAACACCATATATTTT
j_gene: TRBJ1-3
d_gene: NA
v_gene: TRBV27
abundance: once